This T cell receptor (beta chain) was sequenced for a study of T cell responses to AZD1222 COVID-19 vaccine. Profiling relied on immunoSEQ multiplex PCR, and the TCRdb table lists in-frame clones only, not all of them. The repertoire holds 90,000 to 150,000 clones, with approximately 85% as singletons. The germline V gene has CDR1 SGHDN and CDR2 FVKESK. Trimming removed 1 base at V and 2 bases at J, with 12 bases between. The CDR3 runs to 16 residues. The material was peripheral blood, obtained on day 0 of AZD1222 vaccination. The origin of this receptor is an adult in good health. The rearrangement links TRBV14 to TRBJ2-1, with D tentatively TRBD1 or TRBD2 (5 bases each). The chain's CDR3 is CASSQGGWYTYNEQFF. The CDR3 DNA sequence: TGTGCCAGCAGCCAAGGGGGGTGGTATACCTACAATGAGCAGTTCTTC. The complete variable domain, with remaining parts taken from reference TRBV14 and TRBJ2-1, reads EAGVTQFPSHSVIEKGQTVTLRCDPISGHDNLYWYRRVMGKEIKFLLHFVKESKQDESGMPNNRFLAERTGGTYSTLKVQPAELEDSGVYFCASSQGGWYTYNEQFFGPGTRLTVL.